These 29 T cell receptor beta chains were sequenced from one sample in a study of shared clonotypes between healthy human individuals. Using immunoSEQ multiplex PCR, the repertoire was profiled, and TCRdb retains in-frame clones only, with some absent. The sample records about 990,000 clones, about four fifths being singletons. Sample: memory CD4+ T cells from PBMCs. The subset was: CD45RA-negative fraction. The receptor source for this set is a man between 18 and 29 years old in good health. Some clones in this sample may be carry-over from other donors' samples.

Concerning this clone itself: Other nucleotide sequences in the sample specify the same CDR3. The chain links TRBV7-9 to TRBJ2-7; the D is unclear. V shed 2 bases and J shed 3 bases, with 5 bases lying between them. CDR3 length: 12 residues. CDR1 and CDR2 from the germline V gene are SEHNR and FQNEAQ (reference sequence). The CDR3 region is CASSLQGYEQYF. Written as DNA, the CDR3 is TGTGCCAGCAGCTTACAAGGCTACGAGCAGTACTTC.

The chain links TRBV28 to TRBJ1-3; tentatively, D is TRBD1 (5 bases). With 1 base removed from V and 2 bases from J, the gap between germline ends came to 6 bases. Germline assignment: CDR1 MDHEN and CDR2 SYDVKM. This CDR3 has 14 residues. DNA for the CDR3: TGTGCCAGCAGTTTATCAGGGACTGGAAACACCATATATTTT. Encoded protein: CASSLSGTGNTIYF.

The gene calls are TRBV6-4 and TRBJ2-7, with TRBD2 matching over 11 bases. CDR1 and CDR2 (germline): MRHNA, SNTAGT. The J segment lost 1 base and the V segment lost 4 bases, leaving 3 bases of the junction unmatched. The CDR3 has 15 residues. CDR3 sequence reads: CASSVAGGESYEQYF. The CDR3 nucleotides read TGTGCCAGCAGTGTAGCGGGAGGGGAATCCTACGAGCAGTACTTC.

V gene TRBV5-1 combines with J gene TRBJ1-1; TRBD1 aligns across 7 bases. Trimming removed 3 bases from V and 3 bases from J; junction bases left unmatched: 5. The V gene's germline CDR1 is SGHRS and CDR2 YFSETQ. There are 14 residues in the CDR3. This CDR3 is CASSYGGGDTEAFF. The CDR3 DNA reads TGCGCCAGCAGCTACGGAGGGGGCGACACTGAAGCTTTCTTT. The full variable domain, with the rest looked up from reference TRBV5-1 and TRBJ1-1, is KAGVTQTPRYLIKTRGQQVTLSCSPISGHRSVSWYQQTPGQGLQFLFEYFSETQRNKGNFPGRFSGRQFSNSRSEMNVSTLELGDSALYLCASSYGGGDTEAFFGQGTRLTVV.

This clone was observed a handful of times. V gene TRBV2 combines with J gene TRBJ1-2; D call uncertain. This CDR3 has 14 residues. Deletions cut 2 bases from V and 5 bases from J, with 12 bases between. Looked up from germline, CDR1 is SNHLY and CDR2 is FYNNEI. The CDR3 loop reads CASSEKVDLYGYTF. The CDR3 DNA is TGTGCCAGCAGTGAAAAGGTAGACTTATATGGCTACACCTTC.

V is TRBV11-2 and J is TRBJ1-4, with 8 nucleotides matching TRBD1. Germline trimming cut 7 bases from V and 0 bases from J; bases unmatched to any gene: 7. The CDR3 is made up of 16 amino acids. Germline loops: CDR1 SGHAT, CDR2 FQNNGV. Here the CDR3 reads CASTRGLRATNEKLFF. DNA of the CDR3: TGTGCCAGCACCAGGGGGCTTAGAGCAACTAATGAAAAACTGTTTTTT.

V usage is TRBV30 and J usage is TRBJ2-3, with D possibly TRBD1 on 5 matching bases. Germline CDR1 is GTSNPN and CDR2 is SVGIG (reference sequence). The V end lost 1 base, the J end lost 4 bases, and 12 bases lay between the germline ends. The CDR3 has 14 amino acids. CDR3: CAWSEGQGADTQYF. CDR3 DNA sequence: TGTGCCTGGAGTGAGGGCCAGGGCGCAGATACGCAGTATTTT.

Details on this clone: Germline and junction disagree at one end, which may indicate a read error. CDR3 amino acids: CASSLAGDSAYEQYF. The DNA of the CDR3 is TGTGCCAGCAGTTTGGCGGGAGACAGCGCCTACGAGCAGTACTTC. The chain links TRBV5-4 to TRBJ2-7, with 7 bases fitting TRBD2. The CDR3 has 15 residues. From germline, CDR1 is SGHNT and CDR2 YYREEE (reference sequence).

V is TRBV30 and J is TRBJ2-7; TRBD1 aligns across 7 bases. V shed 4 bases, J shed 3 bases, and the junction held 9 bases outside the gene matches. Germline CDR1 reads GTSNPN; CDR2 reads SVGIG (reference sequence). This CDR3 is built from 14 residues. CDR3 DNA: TGTGCCTGGAAAACCGGGACAGCCCTCTACGAGCAGTACTTC. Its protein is CAWKTGTALYEQYF.

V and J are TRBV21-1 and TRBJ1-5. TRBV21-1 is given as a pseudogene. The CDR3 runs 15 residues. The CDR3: CASSKGLRVGQPQHF. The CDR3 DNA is TGTGCCAGCAGCAAAGGGTTGAGGGTTGGTCAGCCCCAGCATTTT.

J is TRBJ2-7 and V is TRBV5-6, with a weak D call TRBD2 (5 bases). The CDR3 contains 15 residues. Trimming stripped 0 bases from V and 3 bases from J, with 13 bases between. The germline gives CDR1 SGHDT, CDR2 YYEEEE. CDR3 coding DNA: TGTGCCAGCAGCTTGGAACCGGACTTGAACTACGAGCAGTACTTC. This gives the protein CASSLEPDLNYEQYF. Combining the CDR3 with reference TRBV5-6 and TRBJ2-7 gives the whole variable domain DAGVTQSPTHLIKTRGQQVTLRCSPKSGHDTVSWYQQALGQGPQFIFQYYEEEERQRGNFPDRFSGHQFPNYSSELNVNALLLGDSALYLCASSLEPDLNYEQYFGPGTRLTVT.

The CDR3 sequence: CASSQGRFSSYEQYF. CDR3 coding DNA: TGTGCCAGCAGTCAGGGGCGATTTAGCTCCTACGAGCAGTACTTC. The chain couples TRBV2 to TRBJ2-7, with D perhaps matching TRBD1 (6 bases). The CDR3 extends over 15 amino acids. The V and J ends lost 5 bases and 0 bases respectively, with 14 bases between them. The germline gives CDR1 SNHLY, CDR2 FYNNEI.

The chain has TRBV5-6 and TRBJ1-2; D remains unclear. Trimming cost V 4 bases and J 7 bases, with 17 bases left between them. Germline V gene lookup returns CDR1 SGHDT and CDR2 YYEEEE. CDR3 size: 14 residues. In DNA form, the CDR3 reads TGTGCCAGCAGCACCGCCGGACTCCCCGTTGGCTACACCTTC. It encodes CASSTAGLPVGYTF.

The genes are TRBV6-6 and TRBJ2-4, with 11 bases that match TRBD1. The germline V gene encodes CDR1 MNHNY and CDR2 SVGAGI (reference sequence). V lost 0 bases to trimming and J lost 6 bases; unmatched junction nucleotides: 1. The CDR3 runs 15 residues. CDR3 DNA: TGTGCCAGCAGTTACTCCGGGACAGGGGGAAACATTCAGTACTTC. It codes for CASSYSGTGGNIQYF.

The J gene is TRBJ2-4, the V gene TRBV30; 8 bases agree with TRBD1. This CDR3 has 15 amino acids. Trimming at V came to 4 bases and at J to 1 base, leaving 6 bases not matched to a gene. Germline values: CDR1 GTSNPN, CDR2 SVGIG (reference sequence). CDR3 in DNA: TGTGCCTGGACGCAACAGGGGGGTGCCAAAAACATTCAGTACTTC. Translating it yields CAWTQQGGAKNIQYF.

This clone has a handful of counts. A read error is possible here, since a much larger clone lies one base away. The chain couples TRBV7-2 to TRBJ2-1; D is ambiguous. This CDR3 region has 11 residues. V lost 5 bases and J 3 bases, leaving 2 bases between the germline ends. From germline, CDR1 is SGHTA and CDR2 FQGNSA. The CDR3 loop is CASSGYNEQFF. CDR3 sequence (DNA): TGTGCCAGCAGCGGCTACAATGAGCAGTTCTTC.

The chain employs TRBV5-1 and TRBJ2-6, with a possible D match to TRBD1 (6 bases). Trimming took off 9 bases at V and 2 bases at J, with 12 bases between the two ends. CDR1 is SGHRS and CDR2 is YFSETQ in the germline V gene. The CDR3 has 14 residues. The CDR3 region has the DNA TGCGCCACAGGGCCAGGGGCTGGGGCCAACGTCCTGACTTTC. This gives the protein CATGPGAGANVLTF.

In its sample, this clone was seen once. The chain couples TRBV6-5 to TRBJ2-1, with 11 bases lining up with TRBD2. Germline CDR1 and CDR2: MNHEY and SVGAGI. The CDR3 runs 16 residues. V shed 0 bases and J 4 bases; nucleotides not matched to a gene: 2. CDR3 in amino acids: CASSYSVAGGYNEQFF. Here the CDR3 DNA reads TGTGCCAGCAGTTACTCAGTAGCGGGAGGGTACAATGAGCAGTTCTTC.

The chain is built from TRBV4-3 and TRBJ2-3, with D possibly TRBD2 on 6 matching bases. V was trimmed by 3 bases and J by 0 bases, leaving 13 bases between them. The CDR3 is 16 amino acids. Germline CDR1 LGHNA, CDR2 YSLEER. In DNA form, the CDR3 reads TGCGCCAGCAGCCAGTCAGCGGGCCCTAGCACAGATACGCAGTATTTT. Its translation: CASSQSAGPSTDTQYF.

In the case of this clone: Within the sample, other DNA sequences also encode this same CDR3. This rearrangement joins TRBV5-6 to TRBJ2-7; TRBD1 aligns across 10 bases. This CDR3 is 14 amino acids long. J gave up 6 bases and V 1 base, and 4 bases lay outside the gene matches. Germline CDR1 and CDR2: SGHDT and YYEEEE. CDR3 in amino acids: CASSLRQGAGEQYF. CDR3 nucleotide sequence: TGTGCCAGCAGCTTGAGACAGGGGGCGGGCGAGCAGTACTTC.

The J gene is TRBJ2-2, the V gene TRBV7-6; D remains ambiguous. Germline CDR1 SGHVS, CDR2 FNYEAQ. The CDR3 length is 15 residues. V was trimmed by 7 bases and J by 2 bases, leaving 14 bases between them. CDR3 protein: CASTPGWGNTGELFF. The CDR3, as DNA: TGTGCCAGCACCCCCGGGTGGGGAAACACCGGGGAGCTGTTTTTT.

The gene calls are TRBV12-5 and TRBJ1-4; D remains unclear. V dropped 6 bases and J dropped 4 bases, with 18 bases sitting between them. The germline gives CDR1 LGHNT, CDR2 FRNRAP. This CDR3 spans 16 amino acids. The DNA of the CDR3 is TGTGCTAGTGGCTTGCCCCTCCAGGAAAATAATGAAAAACTGTTTTTT. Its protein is CASGLPLQENNEKLFF.

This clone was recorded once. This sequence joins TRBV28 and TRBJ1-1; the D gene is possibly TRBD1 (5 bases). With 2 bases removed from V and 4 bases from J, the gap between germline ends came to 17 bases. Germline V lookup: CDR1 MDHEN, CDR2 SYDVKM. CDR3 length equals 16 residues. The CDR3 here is CASSLVGGGRSTEAFF. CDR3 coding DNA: TGTGCCAGCAGTTTAGTAGGTGGGGGAAGGAGCACTGAAGCTTTCTTT.

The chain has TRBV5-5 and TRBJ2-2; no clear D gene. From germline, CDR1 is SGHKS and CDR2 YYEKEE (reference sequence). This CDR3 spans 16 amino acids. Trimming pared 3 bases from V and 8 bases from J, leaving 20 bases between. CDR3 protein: CASSSEVRSPRGELFF. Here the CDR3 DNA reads TGTGCCAGCAGCTCTGAGGTCCGGTCCCCACGGGGGGAGCTGTTTTTT.

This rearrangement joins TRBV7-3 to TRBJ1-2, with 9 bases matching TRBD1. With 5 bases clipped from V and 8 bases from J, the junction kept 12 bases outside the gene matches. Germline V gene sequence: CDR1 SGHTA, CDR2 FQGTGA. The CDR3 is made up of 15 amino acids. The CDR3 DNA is TGTGCCAGCAGCCGCACAGGGGGCCCGGAGGAGGGCTACACCTTC. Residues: CASSRTGGPEEGYTF.

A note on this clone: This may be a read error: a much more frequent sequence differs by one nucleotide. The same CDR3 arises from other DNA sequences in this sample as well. The CDR3: CASSLGGNYGYTF. Here the CDR3 DNA reads TGTGCCAGCAGCTTAGGGGGTAACTATGGCTACACCTTC. The chain joins TRBV7-2 to TRBJ1-2; D uncertain. The germline V gene encodes CDR1 SGHTA and CDR2 FQGNSA. This CDR3 is built from 13 residues. V lost 1 base and J 1 base, leaving 4 bases between the germline ends.

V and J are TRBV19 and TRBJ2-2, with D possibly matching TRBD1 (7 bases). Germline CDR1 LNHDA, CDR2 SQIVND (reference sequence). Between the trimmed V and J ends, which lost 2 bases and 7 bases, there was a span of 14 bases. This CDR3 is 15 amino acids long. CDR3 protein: CASSIRGTARGELFF. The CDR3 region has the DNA TGTGCCAGTAGTATACGGGGGACAGCGCGCGGGGAGCTGTTTTTT.

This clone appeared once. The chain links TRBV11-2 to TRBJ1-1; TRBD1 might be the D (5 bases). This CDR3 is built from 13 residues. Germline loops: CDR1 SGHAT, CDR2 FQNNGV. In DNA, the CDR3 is TGTGTCAGTAGCCGACAGAAGAACACTGAAGCTTTCTTT. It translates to CVSSRQKNTEAFF.

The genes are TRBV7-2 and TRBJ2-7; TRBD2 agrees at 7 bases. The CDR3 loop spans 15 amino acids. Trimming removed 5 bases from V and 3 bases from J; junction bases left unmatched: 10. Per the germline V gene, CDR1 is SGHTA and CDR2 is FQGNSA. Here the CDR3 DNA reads TGTGCCAGCAGCCCCTATAGGAGCGGGGTCTACGAGCAGTACTTC. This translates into CASSPYRSGVYEQYF.